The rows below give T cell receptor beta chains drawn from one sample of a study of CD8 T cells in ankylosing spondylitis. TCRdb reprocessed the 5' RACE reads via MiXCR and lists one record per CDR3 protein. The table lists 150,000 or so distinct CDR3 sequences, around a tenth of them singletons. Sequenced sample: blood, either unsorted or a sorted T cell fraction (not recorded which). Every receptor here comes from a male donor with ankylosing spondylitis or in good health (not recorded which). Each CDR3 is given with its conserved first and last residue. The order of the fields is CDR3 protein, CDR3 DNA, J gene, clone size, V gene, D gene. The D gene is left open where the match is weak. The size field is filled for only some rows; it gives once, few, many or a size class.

CASSVEGAGIGRQYF	TGTGCCAGCAGCGTAGAGGGAGCGGGAATTGGGAGGCAGTACTTC	TRBJ2-7	few	TRBV9	TRBD2
CSARDFGAPYNEQFF	TGCAGTGCTAGAGATTTCGGGGCCCCCTACAATGAGCAGTTCTTC	TRBJ2-1	many	TRBV20-1	.
CASSQGDSTYGYTF	TGCGCCAGCAGCCAAGGCGACAGCACCTATGGCTACACCTTC	TRBJ1-2	.	TRBV4-3	.
CATSRDRLAGSDGELFF	TGTGCCACCAGCAGAGATCGACTAGCGGGGTCCGACGGGGAGCTGTTTTTT	TRBJ2-2	.	TRBV15	TRBD2
CSGGGPETKNIQYF	TGCAGCGGTGGGGGGCCGGAGACCAAAAACATTCAGTACTTC	TRBJ2-4	many	TRBV29-1	.
CASSESTGGLDSNEQFF	TGTGCCAGCAGTGAAAGTACTGGTGGTCTAGATAGTAATGAGCAGTTCTTC	TRBJ2-1	many	TRBV2	.
CASSLPGLANNEQFF	TGTGCCAGCAGCTTACCGGGACTAGCCAACAATGAGCAGTTCTTC	TRBJ2-1	few	TRBV7-9	TRBD2
CASSPLGAVIYGYTF	TGTGCCAGCAGTCCCCTAGGGGCCGTCATCTATGGCTACACCTTC	TRBJ1-2	many	TRBV12-3/TRBV12-4	.
CASSSDRGRNTGELFF	TGTGCCAGCTCATCCGACAGGGGGCGAAACACCGGGGAGCTGTTTTTT	TRBJ2-2	few	TRBV18	TRBD1
CASSLGTGGWYEQYF	TGTGCCAGCTCGCTGGGGACAGGGGGCTGGTACGAGCAGTACTTC	TRBJ2-7	many	TRBV18	TRBD1
CASIPGQGAIGEQYF	TGTGCCAGCATCCCGGGACAGGGGGCGATAGGCGAGCAGTACTTC	TRBJ2-7	many	TRBV12-3/TRBV12-4	TRBD1
CASSLDRGLATDTQYF	TGTGCCAGCAGTTTGGACAGGGGGCTTGCCACAGATACGCAGTATTTT	TRBJ2-3	few	TRBV28	TRBD1